This entry lists 30 T cell receptor beta chains sequenced from one sample in a study of T cells in Graves' hyperthyroidism and ophthalmopathy. Amplification of TCR beta CDR3 regions was performed using RNA transcripts as template. TCR CDR3 underwent first-round RT-PCR with the HTBI primer set. TCRdb called the multiplex PCR reads again in MiXCR, with one record for every CDR3 protein. The sample lists around 350,000 distinct CDR3 sequences; approximately 19% were seen once. Sequencing used blood. These TCRs come from a woman aged 18 to 35 with Graves' hyperthyroidism.

This clonotype was counted many times. The rearrangement links TRBV2 to TRBJ2-5; a weak D match, TRBD2 (6 bases). Germline lookup yields CDR1 SNHLY and CDR2 FYNNEI. V shed 7 bases and J shed 2 bases, with 14 bases lying between them. This CDR3 is built from 14 residues. CDR3 region: CASTGENLQETQYF. The CDR3 DNA reads as TGTGCCAGCACGGGGGAGAACTTACAAGAGACCCAGTACTTC.

In this sample, this clonotype turned up many times. This chain joins TRBV7-3 and TRBJ2-2; 8 nucleotides line up with TRBD1. This CDR3 contains 16 residues. V lost 4 bases to trimming and J lost 3 bases; unmatched junction nucleotides: 7. CDR1 and CDR2 from the germline V gene are SGHTA and FQGTGA. The CDR3, as DNA: TGTGCCAGCAGCTCCACCGGGACAGGACACACCGGGGAGCTGTTTTTT. It yields the protein CASSSTGTGHTGELFF.

The V and J genes are TRBV7-2 and TRBJ2-5; 7 nucleotides match TRBD2. The CDR3 extends over 13 amino acids. CDR1 SGHTA and CDR2 FQGNSA come from the germline V gene. Trimming removed 6 bases from V and 1 base from J; junction bases left unmatched: 2. CDR3 nucleotide sequence: TGTGCCAGCAGGAGCGGGATCCAAGAGACCCAGTACTTC. It yields the protein CASRSGIQETQYF.

This clonotype showed up many times. The chain combines TRBV24-1 with TRBJ2-2, with D possibly TRBD1 on 5 matching bases. Germline V gives CDR1 KGHDR, CDR2 SFDVKD. Trimming pared 4 bases from V and 6 bases from J, leaving 11 bases between. This CDR3 is built from 14 residues. CDR3 in amino acids: CATSDPRDAGELFF. As DNA, the CDR3 is TGTGCCACCAGTGACCCCAGGGATGCCGGGGAGCTGTTTTTT.

In this sample, this clonotype turned up many times. This sequence joins TRBV28 and TRBJ1-5; the D is unclear. Germline CDR1 reads MDHEN; CDR2 reads SYDVKM. Trimming took 4 bases from V and 8 from J, leaving 9 bases between them. This CDR3 contains 12 residues. The CDR3 DNA reads TGTGCCAGCAGTTCACCGACCGAGCCCCAGCATTTT. It specifies CASSSPTEPQHF. The full variable domain, completed using reference TRBV28 and TRBJ1-5, is DVKVTQSSRYLVKRTGEKVFLECVQDMDHENMFWYRQDPGLGLRLIYFSYDVKMKEKGDIPEGYSVSREKKERFSLILESASTNQTSMYLCASSSPTEPQHFGDGTRLSIL.

This clonotype has a count of ten or more. The DNA is omitted, as the CDR3 cannot be located on it reliably, and the CDR3 follows TCRdb's listing. This chain joins TRBV29-1 and TRBJ1-1; TRBD1 reflects the table's D call only, with no check against the DNA. The CDR3 length equals 11 residues, ends included. Germline CDR1 SQVTM, CDR2 ANQGSEA. The CDR3 loop is CSVGPGQGAFF.

This clonotype has a count of ten or more. The chain uses TRBV5-1 and TRBJ2-5; D is undetermined. The ends were cut back, 4 bases at V and 7 bases at J, with 11 bases in the middle. CDR1 SGHRS and CDR2 YFSETQ come from the germline V gene. The CDR3 is 12 amino acids. In DNA form, the CDR3 reads TGCGCCAGCAGCCAGGACGGTGGGACCCAGTACTTC. Translating it yields CASSQDGGTQYF.

On this clonotype itself: Possible read error: a much larger clone is one base away. V and J are TRBV20-1 and TRBJ2-5; TRBD2 aligns across 7 bases. CDR1 is DFQATT and CDR2 is SNEGSKA in the germline V gene (reference sequence). This CDR3 has 15 amino acids. This chain's CDR3 is CSARDWASGQETQDF. For the CDR3, the DNA is TGCAGTGCTAGAGATTGGGCTAGCGGCCAAGAGACCCAGGACTTC.

This clonotype was seen many times. This chain connects TRBV20-1 to TRBJ2-7; 9 bases align to TRBD1. Germline V CDR1 and CDR2: DFQATT, SNEGSKA (reference sequence). The V segment lost 6 bases and the J segment 6 bases; nucleotides outside the gene matches: 12. The CDR3 totals 14 residues. This CDR3 reads CSAHLRDRDPEQYF. The CDR3 DNA follows: TGCAGTGCCCATCTCCGGGACAGGGATCCCGAGCAGTACTTC.

This clonotype was counted many times. The rearrangement uses TRBV12-3 or TRBV12-4 and TRBJ1-5; D is undetermined. V lost 6 bases to trimming and J lost 7 bases, with 10 bases between them. The CDR3 is 12 residues long. The CDR3 nucleotides read TGTGCCAGCAGCTCCGAAGTACAGCCCCAGCATTTT. Translated, it gives CASSSEVQPQHF.

This clonotype has ten or more counts. This sequence joins TRBV5-1 and TRBJ2-4; the D gene is possibly TRBD2 (5 bases). The CDR3 runs to 14 residues. V was shortened by 1 base and J by 5 bases, with 10 bases between the two germline ends. CDR1 SGHRS and CDR2 YFSETQ come from the germline V gene. The CDR3 is CASSLWGEENIQYF. CDR3 coding DNA: TGCGCCAGCAGCTTGTGGGGAGAGGAAAACATTCAGTACTTC.

At least ten counts were recorded for this clonotype. The genes are TRBV12-3 or TRBV12-4 and TRBJ1-6; 9 bases agree with TRBD1. Unmatched junction bases numbered 7, after V lost 7 bases and J lost 6 bases. This CDR3 contains 15 residues. The CDR3: CASNPGQGTNSPLHF. For the CDR3, the DNA is TGTGCCAGCAACCCGGGACAGGGAACTAATTCACCCCTCCACTTT.

This rearrangement joins TRBV6-5 to TRBJ2-2; the match to TRBD2 covers 10 bases. CDR1 is MNHEY and CDR2 is SVGAGI in the germline V gene. Unmatched junction bases numbered 8, after V lost 4 bases and J lost 9 bases. The CDR3 extends over 15 amino acids. The CDR3 DNA reads TGTGCCAGCAGTTTAAGCGGGAGGGCAAGCAGGGAGCTGTTTTTT. Protein product: CASSLSGRASRELFF.

To note about this clonotype: A much bigger clone sits one base away, suggesting this may be a read error. The chain links TRBV4-1 to TRBJ2-7; D not resolved. CDR3 length: 15 residues. Germline CDR1 MGHRA, CDR2 YSYEKL. The CDR3 loop is CASNQSANPRGEQYF. In DNA, the CDR3 is TGCGCCAGCAACCAATCCGCGAACCCGAGAGGCGAGCAGTACTTC.

Ten or more counts support this clonotype. This chain joins TRBV20-1 and TRBJ2-5; D ambiguous. Germline-derived CDR1 and CDR2 are DFQATT and SNEGSKA (reference sequence). The CDR3 runs to 11 residues. V was cut by 6 bases and J by 5 bases, with 10 bases left in between. CDR3 coding DNA: TGCAGTGCCTTTCGTGGGGAGACCCAGTACTTC. Translated, it gives CSAFRGETQYF.

This clonotype was seen many times. V gene TRBV5-8 combines with J gene TRBJ2-5, with 8 bases lining up with TRBD2. The CDR3 is 15 residues long. V shed 0 bases, J shed 4 bases, and the junction held 5 bases outside the gene matches. Germline loops: CDR1 SGHTS, CDR2 YDEGEE. The CDR3 sequence: CASSLAGGDGETQYF. CDR3 DNA sequence: TGTGCCAGCAGCTTGGCGGGAGGGGACGGAGAGACCCAGTACTTC.

This clonotype was detected a few times. This chain uses TRBV19 with TRBJ2-4; D unclear. Germline V gene lookup returns CDR1 LNHDA and CDR2 SQIVND (reference sequence). Trimming removed 0 bases at V and 0 bases at J, with 9 bases between. The CDR3 is 16 residues long. The CDR3 protein is CASSIDLALAKNIQYF. The DNA of the CDR3 is TGTGCCAGTAGTATAGATCTGGCTCTAGCCAAAAACATTCAGTACTTC.

This clonotype occurred many times. A junction boundary mismatches the germline segment, possibly from a read error. This sequence joins TRBV13 and TRBJ1-1; TRBD1 matches at 7 bases. Germline assignment: CDR1 PRHDT and CDR2 FYEKMQ (reference sequence). The CDR3 covers 15 residues. CDR3 coding DNA: TGTGCCAGCAGCCTAGGGGGCAGGGCGAACACTGAAGCTTTCTTT. Translating it yields CASSLGGRANTEAFF.

This clonotype was observed a handful of times. The genes are TRBV5-6 and TRBJ1-1, with 8 bases identical to TRBD1. Trimming at V came to 4 bases and at J to 1 base, leaving 6 bases not matched to a gene. CDR1 and CDR2 from the germline V gene are SGHDT and YYEEEE. CDR3 length: 15 amino acids. The CDR3 region is CASSGTGTGNTEAFF. The DNA of the CDR3 is TGTGCCAGCAGCGGCACCGGGACAGGGAACACTGAAGCTTTCTTT.

This clonotype was picked up a small number of times. The chain uses TRBV30 and TRBJ2-2, with unresolved D. CDR1 is GTSNPN, CDR2 SVGIG, per germline (reference sequence). The CDR3 is made up of 12 amino acids. Trimming took 3 bases from V and 6 from J, leaving 8 bases between them. The DNA of the CDR3 is TGTGCCTGGAGGGGCAGCGCCGGGGAGCTGTTTTTT. Its protein is CAWRGSAGELFF.

This clonotype showed up many times. The chain recombines TRBV12-3 or TRBV12-4 with TRBJ2-5, with D tentatively TRBD1 or TRBD2 (5 bases each). The V gene lost 5 bases and the J gene lost 1 base, with 8 bases spanning the gap. There are 13 residues in the CDR3. CDR3 amino acids: CASSPGTQETQYF. The CDR3 region has the DNA TGTGCCAGCAGTCCCGGGACCCAAGAGACCCAGTACTTC.

This clonotype came up a few times. The J gene is TRBJ1-2, the V gene TRBV4-1, with a possible D match to TRBD1 (5 bases). V lost 0 bases to trimming and J lost 4 bases, with 12 bases between them. This CDR3 comprises 15 residues. Per the germline V gene, CDR1 is MGHRA and CDR2 is YSYEKL. The CDR3 DNA reads TGCGCCAGCAGCCAAGATCTTAGACAGCTCTATGGCTACACCTTC. Residues: CASSQDLRQLYGYTF.

This clonotype occurred many times. J is TRBJ2-7 and V is TRBV20-1; weak D call: TRBD2 (5 bases). This CDR3 region has 13 residues. Germline CDR1 and CDR2: DFQATT and SNEGSKA (reference sequence). The V end lost 3 bases, the J end lost 0 bases, and 9 bases lay between the germline ends. The CDR3 is CSASGVISYEQYF. DNA of the CDR3: TGCAGTGCTAGCGGGGTCATCTCCTACGAGCAGTACTTC.

This clonotype was recorded many times. This chain uses TRBV18 with TRBJ1-1; D possibly corresponds to TRBD1 (6 bases). The CDR3 has 13 residues. With 5 bases removed from V and 3 bases from J, the gap between germline ends came to 10 bases. Germline CDR1 KGHSH, CDR2 LQKENI. The CDR3 DNA sequence: TGTGCCAGCTCAGACAGGAGTGACACTGAAGCTTTCTTT. Protein sequence: CASSDRSDTEAFF. Full variable domain (outside the CDR3, taken from reference TRBV18 and TRBJ1-1): NAGVMQNPRHLVRRRGQEARLRCSPMKGHSHVYWYRQLPEEGLKFMVYLQKENIIDESGMPKERFSAEFPKEGPSILRIQQVVRGDSAAYFCASSDRSDTEAFFGQGTRLTVV.

This clonotype was counted ten times or more. The V gene is TRBV28, the J gene TRBJ2-7, with TRBD2 as a possible D gene (6 bases). Trimming removed 5 bases at V and 6 bases at J, with 11 bases between. The CDR3 extends over 12 amino acids. Germline values: CDR1 MDHEN, CDR2 SYDVKM. The CDR3 loop reads CASSGAAGEQYF. The CDR3 DNA sequence: TGTGCCAGCAGTGGAGCAGCGGGCGAGCAGTACTTC.

This clonotype turned up a few times. The gene calls are TRBV30 and TRBJ1-6, with D uncertain. The V and J ends lost 0 bases and 7 bases respectively, with 7 bases between them. Looked up from germline, CDR1 is GTSNPN and CDR2 is SVGIG (reference sequence). There are 13 residues in the CDR3. CDR3 nucleotide sequence: TGTGCCTGGAGTGTCACGGGGAATTCACCCCTCCACTTT. It encodes CAWSVTGNSPLHF.

There are many counts of this clonotype. The rearrangement uses TRBV7-2 and TRBJ2-5; 15 bases are a match to TRBD2. This CDR3 comprises 17 residues. With V trimmed by 5 bases and J by 5 bases, 9 bases remained unmatched. Germline V CDR1 and CDR2: SGHTA, FQGNSA. This CDR3 reads CASSPGLAGGLGETQYF. The CDR3 DNA is TGTGCCAGCAGCCCGGGACTAGCGGGGGGCCTGGGGGAGACCCAGTACTTC.

This clonotype has only a few counts. The chain employs TRBV7-9 and TRBJ2-4; unclear D gene. The CDR3 sequence is 14 residues long. Deletions cut 0 bases from V and 8 bases from J, with 11 bases between. Per the germline V gene, CDR1 is SEHNR and CDR2 is FQNEAQ (reference sequence). The CDR3 loop is CASSLAGLVDIQYF. For the CDR3, the DNA is TGTGCCAGCAGCTTAGCGGGGTTGGTGGACATTCAGTACTTC.

This clonotype was recorded many times. The V call is TRBV20-1, the J call TRBJ1-5; D remains unclear. Germline lookup yields CDR1 DFQATT and CDR2 SNEGSKA (reference sequence). CDR3 length: 14 residues. Trimming took off 1 base at V and 6 bases at J, with 13 bases between the two ends. CDR3 loop: CSARVYGSGQPQHF. CDR3 in DNA: TGCAGTGCTAGAGTTTACGGATCGGGTCAGCCCCAGCATTTT.

The chain couples TRBV6-2 or TRBV6-3 to TRBJ2-7, with D tentatively TRBD2 (7 bases). The CDR3 is 15 residues long. CDR1 and CDR2 from the germline V gene are MNHEY and SVGEGT. Trimming cost V 7 bases and J 2 bases, with 18 bases left between them. CDR3 protein: CASKSVGGQAYEQYF. CDR3 DNA: TGTGCCAGCAAGTCGGTCGGGGGGCAGGCCTACGAGCAGTACTTC.